This T cell receptor (beta chain) was retrieved from a study of T-cell reconstitution after alpha-beta-depleted transplantation in children. Preparation of the TCRbeta library used unique molecular identifiers. In TCRdb, the PCR reads were re-called with MiXCR into one record per CDR3 protein. The sample includes about 500,000 distinct CDR3 sequences, roughly 33% of them seen just once. In its sample, this clonotype was seen a few times. Germline V gives CDR1 MNHEY, CDR2 SVGEGT. This CDR3 comprises 14 residues. After removal of 10 bases from V and 8 bases from J, the junction contained 14 bases not matched to a gene.

This sequence was found in a human donor who donated a stem cell graft to a child with aplastic anemia. Specimen: PBMCs from the stem cell graft donor, collected from the stem cell graft. The rearrangement uses TRBV6-2 or TRBV6-3 and TRBJ2-1; 7 bases align to TRBD2. The CDR3 DNA sequence: TGTGCCATACAAGCTAGCGGCGGTGGCGATGAGCAGTTCTTC. Amino acid sequence: CAIQASGGGDEQFF.